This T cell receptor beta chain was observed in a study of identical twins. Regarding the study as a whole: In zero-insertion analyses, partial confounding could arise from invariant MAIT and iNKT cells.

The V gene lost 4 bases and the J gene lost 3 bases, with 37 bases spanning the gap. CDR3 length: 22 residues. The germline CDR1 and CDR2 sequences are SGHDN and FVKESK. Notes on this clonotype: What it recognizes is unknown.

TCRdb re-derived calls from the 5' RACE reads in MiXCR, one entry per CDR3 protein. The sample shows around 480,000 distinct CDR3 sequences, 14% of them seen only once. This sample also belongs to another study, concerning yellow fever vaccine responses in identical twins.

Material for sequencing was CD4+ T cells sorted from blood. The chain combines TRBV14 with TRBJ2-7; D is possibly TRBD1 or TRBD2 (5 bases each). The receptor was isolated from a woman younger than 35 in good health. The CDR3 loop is CASSLSPVPGTVRKTSFYEQYF. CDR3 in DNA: TGTGCCAGCAGCCTATCGCCCGTACCCGGGACCGTCCGAAAAACCAGCTTCTACGAGCAGTACTTC.